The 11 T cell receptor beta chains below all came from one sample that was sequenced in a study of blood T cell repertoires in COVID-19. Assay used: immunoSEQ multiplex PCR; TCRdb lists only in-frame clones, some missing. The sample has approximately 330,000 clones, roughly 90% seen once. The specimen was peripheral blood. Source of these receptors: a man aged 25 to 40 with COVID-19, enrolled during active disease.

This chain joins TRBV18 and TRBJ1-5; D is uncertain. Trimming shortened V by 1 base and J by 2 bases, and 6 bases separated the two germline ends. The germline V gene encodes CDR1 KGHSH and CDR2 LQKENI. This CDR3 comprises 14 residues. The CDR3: CASSPQGGNQPQHF. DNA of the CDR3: TGTGCCAGCTCACCACAGGGAGGCAATCAGCCCCAGCATTTT. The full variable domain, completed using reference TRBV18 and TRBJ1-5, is NAGVMQNPRHLVRRRGQEARLRCSPMKGHSHVYWYRQLPEEGLKFMVYLQKENIIDESGMPKERFSAEFPKEGPSILRIQQVVRGDSAAYFCASSPQGGNQPQHFGDGTRLSIL.

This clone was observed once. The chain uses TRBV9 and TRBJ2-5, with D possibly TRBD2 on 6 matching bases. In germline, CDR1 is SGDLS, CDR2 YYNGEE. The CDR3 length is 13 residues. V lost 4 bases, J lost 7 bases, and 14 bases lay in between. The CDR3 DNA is TGTGCCAGCAGCTTGGGACTGCTTGGGACCCAGTACTTC. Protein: CASSLGLLGTQYF. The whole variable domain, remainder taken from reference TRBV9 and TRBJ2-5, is DSGVTQTPKHLITATGQRVTLRCSPRSGDLSVYWYQQSLDQGLQFLIQYYNGEERAKGNILERFSAQQFPDLHSELNLSSLELGDSALYFCASSLGLLGTQYFGPGTRLLVL.

For the CDR3, the DNA is TGTGCCAGCAGATCACAGCGGGAAGGAACTGAAGCTTTCTTT. This sequence encodes CASRSQREGTEAFF. The rearrangement joins TRBV2 to TRBJ1-1, with D uncertain. The ends were cut back, 6 bases at V and 5 bases at J, with 16 bases in the middle. Germline lookup yields CDR1 SNHLY and CDR2 FYNNEI. The CDR3 is 14 residues long.

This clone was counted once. CDR3 coding DNA: TGTGCCAGCAGTGAAGCCGGACGCGGGGGGGATACGCAGTATTTT. Its protein is CASSEAGRGGDTQYF. The chain uses TRBV6-1 and TRBJ2-3, with 8 bases matching TRBD2. The V gene end was trimmed by 0 bases and the J gene end by 6 bases; junction bases not matched to a gene: 5. This CDR3 has 15 amino acids. Germline V lookup: CDR1 MNHNS, CDR2 SASEGT.

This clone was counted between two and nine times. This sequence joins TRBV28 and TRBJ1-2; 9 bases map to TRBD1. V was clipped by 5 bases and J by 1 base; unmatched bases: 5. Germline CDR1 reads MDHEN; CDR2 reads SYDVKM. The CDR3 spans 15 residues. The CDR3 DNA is TGTGCCAGCAGTCGGACAGGGGCTAGTAACTATGGCTACACCTTC. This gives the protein CASSRTGASNYGYTF.

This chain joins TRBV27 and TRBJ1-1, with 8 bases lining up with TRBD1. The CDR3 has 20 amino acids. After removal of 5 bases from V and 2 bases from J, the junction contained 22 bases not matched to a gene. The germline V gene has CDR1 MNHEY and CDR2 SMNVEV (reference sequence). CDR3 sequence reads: CASSARTFARGLLLNTEAFF. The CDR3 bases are TGTGCCAGCAGTGCTCGTACCTTCGCCAGGGGGCTCCTATTAAACACTGAAGCTTTCTTT.

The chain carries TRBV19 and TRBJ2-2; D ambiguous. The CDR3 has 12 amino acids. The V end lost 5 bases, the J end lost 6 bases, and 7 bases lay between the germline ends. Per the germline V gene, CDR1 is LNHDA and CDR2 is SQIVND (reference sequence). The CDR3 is CASSDNPGELFF. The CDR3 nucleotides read TGTGCCAGTAGTGACAATCCCGGGGAGCTGTTTTTT.

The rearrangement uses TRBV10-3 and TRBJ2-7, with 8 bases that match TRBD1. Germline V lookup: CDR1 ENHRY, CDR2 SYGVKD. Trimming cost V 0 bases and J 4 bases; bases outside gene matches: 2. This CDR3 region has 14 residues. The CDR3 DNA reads TGTGCCATCAGTGAGTCCCGACAGGGGTACGAGCAGTACTTC. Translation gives CAISESRQGYEQYF.

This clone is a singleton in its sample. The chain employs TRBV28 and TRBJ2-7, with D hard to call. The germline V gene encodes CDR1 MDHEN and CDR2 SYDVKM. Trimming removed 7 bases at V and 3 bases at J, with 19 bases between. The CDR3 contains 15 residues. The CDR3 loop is CASNPSRGKVYEQYF. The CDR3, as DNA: TGTGCCAGCAACCCGTCGAGAGGTAAGGTCTACGAGCAGTACTTC.

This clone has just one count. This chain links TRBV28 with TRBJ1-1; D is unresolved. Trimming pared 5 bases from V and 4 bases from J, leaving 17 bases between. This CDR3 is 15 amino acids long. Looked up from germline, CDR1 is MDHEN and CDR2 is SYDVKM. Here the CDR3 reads CASSGPEGSGTEAFF. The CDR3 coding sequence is TGTGCCAGCAGTGGCCCGGAGGGATCGGGCACTGAAGCTTTCTTT.

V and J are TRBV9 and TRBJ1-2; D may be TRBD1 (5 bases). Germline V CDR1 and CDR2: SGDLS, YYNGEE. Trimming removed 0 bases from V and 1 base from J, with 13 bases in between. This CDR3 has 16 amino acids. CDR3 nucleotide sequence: TGTGCCAGCAGCGTAGGCCGGACACTTGTTAACTATGGCTACACCTTC. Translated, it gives CASSVGRTLVNYGYTF. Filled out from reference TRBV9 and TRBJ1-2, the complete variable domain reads DSGVTQTPKHLITATGQRVTLRCSPRSGDLSVYWYQQSLDQGLQFLIQYYNGEERAKGNILERFSAQQFPDLHSELNLSSLELGDSALYFCASSVGRTLVNYGYTFGSGTRLTVV.